The 18 T cell receptor beta chains given below trace back to one sample, sequenced in a study of PD-1 blockade in classical Hodgkin lymphoma. Each patient experienced a relapse that followed autologous stem cell transplantation, and brentuximab vedotin exposure varied. The protocol was immunoSEQ multiplex PCR, while the TCRdb copy is restricted to in-frame clones and leaves out a portion. The sample shows approximately 50,000 clones, over 60% of them seen only once. The sample in question was peripheral blood mononuclear cells (PBMCs), obtained before the second cycle of nivolumab. Receptors were obtained from a human donor with classical Hodgkin lymphoma.

Only one count was recorded for this clone. This rearrangement joins TRBV12-5 to TRBJ1-1; no definite D call. The germline V and J ends were trimmed by 3 bases and 4 bases, with 6 bases remaining between them. The CDR3 contains 12 residues. Germline lookup yields CDR1 LGHNT and CDR2 FRNRAP. As DNA, the CDR3 is TGTGCTAGTGGTTTATTATCCACTGAAGCTTTCTTT. Protein: CASGLLSTEAFF.

V is TRBV28 and J is TRBJ2-2, with D maybe TRBD2 (5 bases). The CDR3 runs 14 residues. CDR1 and CDR2 (germline): MDHEN, SYDVKM. Between the trimmed V and J ends, which lost 3 bases and 6 bases, there was a span of 11 bases. The CDR3 bases are TGTGCCAGCAGTTTGGCGGGTATCCCCGGGGAGCTGTTTTTT. Residues: CASSLAGIPGELFF.

V gene TRBV7-9 combines with J gene TRBJ2-7; 10 bases match TRBD1. From germline, CDR1 is SEHNR and CDR2 FQNEAQ (reference sequence). The CDR3 contains 13 residues. After removal of 11 bases from V and 4 bases from J, the junction contained 8 bases not matched to a gene. CDR3 nucleotide sequence: TGTGCCGCCACGGGACAGGGGCTTTACGAGCAGTACTTC. Translated: CAATGQGLYEQYF.

V usage is TRBV5-1 and J usage is TRBJ1-1, with D maybe TRBD1 (6 bases). CDR3 length equals 17 residues. Germline values: CDR1 SGHRS, CDR2 YFSETQ. Trimming shortened V by 4 bases and J by 4 bases, and 23 bases separated the two germline ends. The CDR3 here is CASSLRTVEGWATEAFF. CDR3 sequence (DNA): TGCGCCAGCAGCCTCCGGACAGTGGAGGGCTGGGCCACTGAAGCTTTCTTT.

The CDR3 sequence: CASSLGRQGRTDTQYF. The DNA for the CDR3 is TGTGCCAGCAGCTTAGGCAGGCAGGGACGCACAGATACGCAGTATTTT. The rearrangement links TRBV7-9 to TRBJ2-3; D possibly matches TRBD1 or TRBD2 (5 bases each). V was trimmed by 1 base and J by 1 base, leaving 12 bases between them. Germline lookup yields CDR1 SEHNR and CDR2 FQNEAQ (reference sequence). This CDR3 is 16 amino acids long.

This clone was counted between two and nine times. The rearrangement links TRBV28 to TRBJ2-2, with 7 bases identical to TRBD2. The CDR3 contains 18 residues. Per the germline V gene, CDR1 is MDHEN and CDR2 is SYDVKM. V gave up 2 bases and J gave up 4 bases; unmatched junction bases: 13. CDR3 amino acids: CASSLSPGGGAGTGELFF. In nucleotides, the CDR3 is TGTGCCAGCAGTTTAAGTCCCGGGGGAGGGGCGGGCACCGGGGAGCTGTTTTTT.

The V gene is TRBV19, the J gene TRBJ1-5; TRBD1 matches at 7 bases. The J segment lost 2 bases and the V segment lost 7 bases, leaving 8 bases of the junction unmatched. The germline CDR1 and CDR2 sequences are LNHDA and SQIVND (reference sequence). This CDR3 region has 15 residues. The CDR3 is CASKVPGTGNQPQHF. The CDR3 DNA follows: TGTGCCAGTAAGGTGCCCGGGACAGGCAATCAGCCCCAGCATTTT.

CDR3 nucleotides: TGTGCCAGCAGTAGACCATTCAATGAGCAGTTCTTC. Protein: CASSRPFNEQFF. The chain joins TRBV6-5 to TRBJ2-1, with D hard to call. CDR3 length: 12 residues. Trimming shortened V by 5 bases and J by 6 bases, and 8 bases separated the two germline ends. Germline lookup yields CDR1 MNHEY and CDR2 SVGAGI.

This clone was counted between two and nine times. This sample also contains other DNA sequences that code for the same CDR3. The chain carries TRBV18 and TRBJ2-5, with D uncertain. The CDR3 loop spans 12 amino acids. The V gene's germline CDR1 is KGHSH and CDR2 LQKENI. V was pared by 1 base and J by 4 bases, with 4 bases between. The CDR3 spells CASSPLGETQYF. The CDR3 region has the DNA TGTGCCAGCTCACCACTTGGAGAGACCCAGTACTTC.

This clone is labeled as medium-sized. This same CDR3 is encoded by further DNA sequences in the sample. The V and J genes are TRBV6-6 and TRBJ1-5, with no clear D. Germline V CDR1 and CDR2: MNHNY, SVGAGI (reference sequence). The V end lost 0 bases, the J end lost 7 bases, and 4 bases lay between the germline ends. This CDR3 has 12 residues. The CDR3, as DNA: TGTGCCAGCAGTTACTCTACCCAGCCCCAGCATTTT. The encoded protein is CASSYSTQPQHF.

V and J are TRBV5-1 and TRBJ2-2; no firm D call. V lost 5 bases to trimming and J lost 3 bases, with 11 bases between them. The CDR3 sequence is 14 residues long. Germline loops: CDR1 SGHRS, CDR2 YFSETQ. The DNA of the CDR3 is TGCGCCAGCAGGAGTCAGCTGGACACCGGGGAGCTGTTTTTT. It is translated as CASRSQLDTGELFF.

The rearrangement joins TRBV5-1 to TRBJ1-1, with no clear D. Deletions cut 3 bases from V and 0 bases from J, with 6 bases between. Germline loops: CDR1 SGHRS, CDR2 YFSETQ. The CDR3 consists of 13 residues. CDR3 coding DNA: TGCGCCAGCAGCTCGGGAGTGAACACTGAAGCTTTCTTT. Its protein is CASSSGVNTEAFF.

The chain combines TRBV27 with TRBJ2-7, with 10 bases lining up with TRBD1. The CDR3 extends over 16 amino acids. Germline V gene sequence: CDR1 MNHEY, CDR2 SMNVEV (reference sequence). J lost 2 bases, V lost 5 bases, and 9 bases had no gene match. CDR3 in DNA: TGTGCCAGCAGTCCACGACAGGGGGCGCGAACCTACGAGCAGTACTTC. This gives the protein CASSPRQGARTYEQYF.

V and J are TRBV21-1 and TRBJ1-1; the table's D call TRBD1 went unverified against the DNA. TRBV21-1 constitutes a pseudogene. The CDR3 extends over 17 amino acids. The CDR3 protein is CASSKGAGPMMNTEAFF. DNA of the CDR3: TGTGCCAGCAGCAAAGGAGCAGGGCCTATGATGAACACTGAAGCTTTCTTT.

The chain is built from TRBV9 and TRBJ1-1, with 7 bases lining up with TRBD1. This CDR3 has 15 residues. With V trimmed by 6 bases and J by 0 bases, 8 bases remained unmatched. Germline V CDR1 and CDR2: SGDLS, YYNGEE. This CDR3 is CASTVGTALNTEAFF. For the CDR3, the DNA is TGTGCCAGCACCGTCGGGACAGCCTTGAACACTGAAGCTTTCTTT.

The rearrangement links TRBV27 to TRBJ2-1; 11 bases are shared with TRBD1. This CDR3 contains 15 residues. Unmatched junction bases numbered 9, after V lost 7 bases and J lost 7 bases. Germline V gives CDR1 MNHEY, CDR2 SMNVEV (reference sequence). The CDR3 spells CASNTRRDRGNEQFF. The CDR3 DNA reads as TGTGCCAGCAATACACGCCGGGACAGGGGGAATGAGCAGTTCTTC.

The CDR3 loop reads CASSFSAGYEQYF. The CDR3 bases are TGTGCCAGCAGTTTCTCCGCTGGCTACGAGCAGTACTTC. The rearrangement joins TRBV27 to TRBJ2-7; D is unresolved. Trimming took 3 bases from V and 3 from J, leaving 9 bases between them. Germline V gene data show CDR1 as MNHEY and CDR2 as SMNVEV (reference sequence). The CDR3 sequence is 13 residues long.

The rearrangement uses TRBV19 and TRBJ2-1; tentative D call: TRBD2 (5 bases). CDR1 LNHDA and CDR2 SQIVND come from the germline V gene (reference sequence). The CDR3 is 15 amino acids. Trimming stripped 3 bases from V and 3 bases from J, with 12 bases between. The CDR3 bases are TGTGCCAGTAGTATGCAGGACGGGAACTACAATGAGCAGTTCTTC. Its protein is CASSMQDGNYNEQFF.